The 10 T cell receptor beta chains below were found in one sample sequenced in a study of CD8 T cells in Susac syndrome. The RNA, 0.5 to 1 ug, was put through reverse transcription using random hexamers. Using its own MiXCR run on the immunoSEQ multiplex PCR reads, TCRdb lists one record per CDR3 protein. The sample holds hundreds of thousands of distinct CDR3 sequences, 96% seen once. The sequencing input was CD4+ T cells from PBMCs. Receptors were obtained from a human donor with Susac syndrome.

The chain employs TRBV18 and TRBJ1-5; 10 nucleotides match TRBD1. This CDR3 has 15 residues. V trimming: 4 bases; J trimming: 11 bases; junction bases outside the gene matches: 11. The germline gives CDR1 KGHSH, CDR2 LQKENI. CDR3 DNA sequence: TGTGCCAGCTCACGGGGACAGGGGCCTCTGGGGTCCCAGCATTTT. Encoded protein: CASSRGQGPLGSQHF.

The V call is TRBV5-5, the J call TRBJ1-2; a weak D match, TRBD1 (6 bases). V was trimmed by 0 bases and J by 4 bases, leaving 13 bases between them. This CDR3 contains 15 residues. Germline V gene sequence: CDR1 SGHKS, CDR2 YYEKEE (reference sequence). For the CDR3, the DNA is TGTGCCAGCAGCTTGGAACAGGGACCCTCCTATGGCTACACCTTC. It translates to CASSLEQGPSYGYTF.

This clonotype was counted a single time. V usage is TRBV14 and J usage is TRBJ2-5, with TRBD2 matching over 7 bases. Germline loops: CDR1 SGHDN, CDR2 FVKESK. The CDR3 is 15 residues long. Trimming took 3 bases from V and 9 from J; bases not matched to a gene: 13. The CDR3 protein is CASSQIGEGPRPQYF. The CDR3 nucleotides are TGTGCCAGCAGCCAGATTGGGGAGGGACCCCGCCCCCAGTACTTC.

This chain connects TRBV12-3 or TRBV12-4 to TRBJ2-7; D is uncertain. The V gene lost 5 bases and the J gene lost 7 bases, with 12 bases spanning the gap. CDR3 length: 12 residues. CDR3 loop: CASSEQGSEQYF. CDR3 nucleotides: TGTGCCAGCAGTGAACAAGGTTCTGAGCAGTACTTC.

The chain links TRBV20-1 to TRBJ1-1; D remains ambiguous. V lost 6 bases and J lost 2, with 16 bases in between. The germline CDR1 and CDR2 sequences are DFQATT and SNEGSKA (reference sequence). This CDR3 has 14 amino acids. CDR3 region: CSAPVGPHNTEAFF. As DNA, the CDR3 is TGCAGTGCCCCCGTTGGGCCGCACAACACTGAAGCTTTCTTT.

The V and J genes are TRBV7-9 and TRBJ2-1; D is uncertain. The germline V and J ends were trimmed by 3 bases and 3 bases, with 12 bases remaining between them. The germline gives CDR1 SEHNR, CDR2 FQNEAQ (reference sequence). This CDR3 has 15 amino acids. The CDR3, as DNA: TGTGCCAGCAGCTTTAATGACCCCAACTACAATGAGCAGTTCTTC. Translation: CASSFNDPNYNEQFF.

The CDR3 region is CASTQGQKQFF. The CDR3 DNA follows: TGTGCCAGTACTCAAGGACAGAAGCAGTTCTTC. The J gene is TRBJ2-1, the V gene TRBV19; TRBD1 is a possible D gene (6 bases). The V end lost 7 bases, the J end lost 11 bases, and 12 bases lay between the germline ends. In germline, CDR1 is LNHDA, CDR2 SQIVND (reference sequence). The CDR3 sequence is 11 residues long. The full variable domain, in which reference TRBV19 and TRBJ2-1 provide the parts outside the CDR3, is DGGITQSPKYLFRKEGQNVTLSCEQNLNHDAMYWYRQDPGQGLRLIYYSQIVNDFQKGDIAEGYSVSREKKESFPLTVTSAQKNPTAFYLCASTQGQKQFFGPGTRLTVL.

The chain is built from TRBV5-1 and TRBJ1-1, with 7 bases lining up with TRBD1. The CDR3 has 15 residues. V shed 2 bases, J shed 1 base, and the junction held 5 bases outside the gene matches. Per the germline V gene, CDR1 is SGHRS and CDR2 is YFSETQ. The CDR3 nucleotides are TGCGCCAGCAGCTTTACAGGGGAACCGAACACTGAAGCTTTCTTT. Encoded protein: CASSFTGEPNTEAFF.

The chain's CDR3 is CSATRTSGIIYEQFF. CDR3 coding DNA: TGCAGTGCTACCAGGACTAGCGGGATTATCTATGAGCAGTTCTTC. The chain combines TRBV20-1 with TRBJ2-1; 12 bases line up with TRBD2. The CDR3 consists of 15 residues. Germline V gene sequence: CDR1 DFQATT, CDR2 SNEGSKA (reference sequence). The V segment lost 4 bases and the J segment 8 bases; nucleotides outside the gene matches: 9.

The rearrangement links TRBV29-1 to TRBJ1-4, with 8 bases matching TRBD1. The length of the CDR3 is 14 residues. V lost 4 bases to trimming and J lost 2 bases; unmatched junction nucleotides: 3. Germline CDR1 and CDR2: SQVTM and ANQGSEA. The CDR3 region is CSVGQGATNEKLFF. In nucleotides, the CDR3 is TGCAGCGTTGGGCAGGGGGCTACTAATGAAAAACTGTTTTTT.